These 5 T cell receptor beta chains came from one sample sequenced in a study of human T cells and chemical hapten exposure. Specified time point: patch test 1, 2 weeks after DPC sensitization. Regarding treatment: therapeutic diphenylcyclopropenone sensitization with weekly scalp DPC. TCRdb analysed the RACE reads with MiXCR anew, one entry per CDR3 protein. Of 370,000 or so distinct CDR3 sequences in the sample, 4% to 5.5% were seen once. This specimen consisted of whole blood, obtained in connection with sensitization to the hapten diphenylcyclopropenone (DPC). All receptors come from a woman in her forties or fifties with alopecia areata. Some clones in this sample may be carry-over from other donors' samples.

This clonotype was seen many times. The chain combines TRBV7-9 with TRBJ1-6; no clear D gene. CDR1 SEHNR and CDR2 FQNEAQ come from the germline V gene (reference sequence). This CDR3 is built from 14 residues. Deletions cut 4 bases from V and 3 bases from J, with 7 bases between. CDR3 DNA sequence: TGTGCCAGCAGCTGGGTCAACTATAATTCACCCCTCCACTTT. It encodes CASSWVNYNSPLHF.

Ten or more counts support this clonotype. The gene calls are TRBV4-2 and TRBJ1-3; the D gene is possibly TRBD1 (5 bases). The CDR3 runs 16 residues. Trimming took off 3 bases at V and 1 base at J, with 13 bases between the two ends. The germline V gene has CDR1 LGHNA and CDR2 YNFKEQ. The CDR3 reads CASSQNLDKSGNTIYF. The CDR3 nucleotides read TGTGCCAGCAGCCAGAATTTGGACAAATCTGGAAACACCATATATTTT.

This clonotype has ten or more counts. This chain links TRBV24-1 with TRBJ2-3; 10 bases agree with TRBD1. Trimming removed 4 bases from V and 2 bases from J; junction bases left unmatched: 8. Per germline, CDR1 KGHDR and CDR2 SFDVKD. There are 17 residues in the CDR3. In DNA form, the CDR3 reads TGTGCCACCAGTGACCGTCCGGGACAGGGGCTCACAGATACGCAGTATTTT. Translating it yields CATSDRPGQGLTDTQYF.

This clonotype has a count of ten or more. The CDR3 region is CASWRTSGDYNEQFF. CDR3 nucleotide sequence: TGCGCCAGCTGGCGGACTAGCGGGGACTACAATGAGCAGTTCTTC. This chain connects TRBV5-1 to TRBJ2-1; 12 bases fit TRBD2. The CDR3 sequence is 15 residues long. V trimming: 7 bases; J trimming: 3 bases; junction bases outside the gene matches: 5. Germline assignment: CDR1 SGHRS and CDR2 YFSETQ.

This clonotype has ten or more counts. The chain has TRBV12-3 or TRBV12-4 and TRBJ2-1, with D perhaps TRBD1 or TRBD2 (5 bases each). The germline V and J ends were trimmed by 6 bases and 7 bases, with 10 bases remaining between them. The CDR3 runs to 12 residues. CDR3 loop: CASSLWGNEQFF. The CDR3 DNA sequence: TGTGCCAGCAGCTTGTGGGGGAATGAGCAGTTCTTC.